The text below deals with one T cell receptor (beta chain). This clonotype occurred a few times. This receptor's antigen is unknown. The sample holds no much larger clone one base away, and base qualities are not on file. The sample comes from a study of T cells after yellow fever vaccination (dated by TCRdb to the late 2010s). As for the study more broadly: The SMART-Seq v4 Ultra Low Input RNA kit was used to prepare libraries from fractions with low cell numbers. To follow T-cell clones before and after primary and booster YFV17D yellow fever vaccination, bulk TCR alpha and beta repertoires were sequenced over time. Two healthy male donors, one aged 18 to 30 and one aged 30 to 40 years, made up the cohort. Bulk PBMC replicates and cell subsets were isolated from blood drawn at multiple timepoints before and after both primary and secondary immunization.

What the treatment or condition label conveys for this sample: live attenuated yellow fever vaccine strain. A standard Ficoll-Paque protocol was used to isolate PBMCs from peripheral blood. Dynabeads CD4 and CD8 positive selection kits were used to isolate the CD4 and CD8 T-cell fractions. TriZol was used to extract RNA from bulk PBMCs, from CD4 and CD8 fractions, and from dextramer-positive and dextramer-negative fractions. CDR1 SQVTM and CDR2 ANQGSEA are derived from the germline V gene. The CDR3 numbers 13 residues from cysteine through phenylalanine. This entry keeps only the CDR3 DNA: 39 bases, framed from base 1. V is shortened by 7 bases, J by 4 bases, and the region joining them spans 16 bases. The reads were generated on an Illumina NovaSeq 6000. TCR cDNA was made using 5'RACE template switching, a step that added a universal primer site and unique molecular identifiers. Priming for cDNA synthesis came from both the TCR alpha and TCR beta constant segments. Two PCR steps were used to amplify libraries, with sample barcodes and sequencing adapters being added in the second step. Libraries were sequenced on Illumina HiSeq 2500 (2x100 bp) or NovaSeq (2x150 bp). On the authors' methods: Reads were demultiplexed and collapsed into UMI consensus sequences with MIGEC, and V(D)J alignment was performed with MiXCR. Clonotypes responding to the vaccine were identified with edgeR on replicate PBMC samples, with the criteria of FDR below 0.01 and a log2 fold change above 5 up to day 15. Each bulk clonotype received a CD4 or CD8 identity based on whether the sequenced CD4 or CD8 repertoire contained that clonotype at higher abundance. Through fastp at Q25 and MiXCR, TCRdb rebuilt clones from the public reads, retaining in-frame beta chains. Every distinct CDR3 protein forms one entry, paired with its most common genes and DNA. The V and J calls and clone size are TCRdb's, not the authors'. The sample records 340,000 or so distinct CDR3 sequences, around 12% of which are singletons. The biggest ten clones account for 3.2% of the sample.

Beyond this particular receptor, the publication reports: The study included only a couple of donors, which limits how far the findings can be generalized. A small share of clonotypes occurred in both CD4 and CD8 compartments, likely arising from convergent recombination. Compared with the primary T-cell response, the secondary T-cell response was faster but weaker, reaching its peak on day 5 rather than on day 15. After the booster, most clones that had expanded after primary vaccination were detected again (nearly 98% of CD4 and roughly 86% of CD8), suggesting broad maintenance of memory. Computational filtering was required because FACS-sorted repertoires could contain abundant contaminating clonotypes from the bulk population.

This receptor was identified in a man younger than 30 who received the YFV17D yellow fever vaccine. Recombination linked TRBV29-1 to TRBJ1-1; a tentative D match to TRBD1 spans 6 bases. Sequences were derived from CD4+ T cells sorted from PBMCs, sampled 15 days after the yellow fever booster vaccination. The nucleotide sequence is TGCAGCGGGGGGCCCCGAGGGGGCACTGAAGCTTTCTTT. Its translation is CSGGPRGGTEAFF. Beyond the CDR3, the reference TRBV29-1 and TRBJ1-1 genes provide the residues; the full variable domain reads: SAVISQKPSRDICQRGTSLTIQCQVDSQVTMMFWYRQQPGQSLTLIATANQGSEATYESGFVIDKFPISRPNLTFSTLTVSNMSPEDSSIYLCSGGPRGGTEAFFGQGTRLTVV.